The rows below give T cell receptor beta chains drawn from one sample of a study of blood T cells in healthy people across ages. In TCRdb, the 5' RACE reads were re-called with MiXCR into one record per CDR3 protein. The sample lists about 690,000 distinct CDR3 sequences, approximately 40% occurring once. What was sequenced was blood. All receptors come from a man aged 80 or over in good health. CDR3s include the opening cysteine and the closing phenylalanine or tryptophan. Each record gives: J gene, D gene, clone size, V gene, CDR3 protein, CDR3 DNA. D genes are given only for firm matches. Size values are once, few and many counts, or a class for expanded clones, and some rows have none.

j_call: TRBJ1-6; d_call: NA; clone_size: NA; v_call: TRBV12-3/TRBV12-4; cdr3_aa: CASSLGPLSPLHF; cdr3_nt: TGTGCCAGCAGTTTAGGCCCCCTTTCACCCCTCCACTTT
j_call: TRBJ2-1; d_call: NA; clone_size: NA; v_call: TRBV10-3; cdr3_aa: CAISQGGNEQFF; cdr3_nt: TGTGCCATCAGCCAGGGGGGCAATGAGCAGTTCTTC
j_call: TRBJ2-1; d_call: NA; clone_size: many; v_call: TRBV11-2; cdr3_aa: CASSFLPYNEQFF; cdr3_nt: TGTGCCAGCAGCTTCCTGCCCTACAATGAGCAGTTCTTC
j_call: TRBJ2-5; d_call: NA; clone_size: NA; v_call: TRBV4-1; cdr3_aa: CASSQVPGLRQETQYF; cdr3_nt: TGCGCCAGCAGCCAAGTCCCGGGACTGAGACAAGAGACCCAGTACTTC
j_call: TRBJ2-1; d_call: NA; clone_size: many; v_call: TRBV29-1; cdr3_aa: CVLWSDRINEQFF; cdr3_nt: TGCGTTCTCTGGAGCGATCGTATCAATGAGCAGTTCTTC
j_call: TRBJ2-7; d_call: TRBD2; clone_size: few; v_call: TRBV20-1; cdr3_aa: CSANGLAGSYEQYF; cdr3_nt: TGCAGTGCCAATGGCCTAGCGGGGTCCTACGAGCAGTACTTC
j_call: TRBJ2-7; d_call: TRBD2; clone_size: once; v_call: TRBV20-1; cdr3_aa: CSARDRAGAMYYEQYF; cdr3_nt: TGCAGTGCTAGAGATCGTGCGGGAGCCATGTATTATGAGCAGTACTTC
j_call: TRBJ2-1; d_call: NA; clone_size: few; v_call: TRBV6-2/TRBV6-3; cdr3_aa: CASKPTGGGDEQFF; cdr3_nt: TGTGCCAGCAAACCGACCGGAGGGGGCGATGAGCAGTTCTTC
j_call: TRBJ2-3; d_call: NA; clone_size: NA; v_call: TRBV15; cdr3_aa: CATSRDVRAGPHTDTQYF; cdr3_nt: TGTGCCACCAGCAGAGACGTCCGGGCGGGGCCCCACACAGATACGCAGTATTTT
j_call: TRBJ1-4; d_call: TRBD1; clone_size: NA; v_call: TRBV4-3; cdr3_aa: CASSQEVQGAVGEKLFF; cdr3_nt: TGCGCCAGCAGCCAAGAGGTCCAGGGGGCGGTCGGGGAAAAACTGTTTTTT
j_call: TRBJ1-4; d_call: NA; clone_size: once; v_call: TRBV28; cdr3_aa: CASSLLGGDEKLFF; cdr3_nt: TGTGCCAGCAGTTTACTGGGAGGGGATGAAAAACTGTTTTTT
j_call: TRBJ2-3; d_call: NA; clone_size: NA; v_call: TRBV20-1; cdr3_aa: CSARGPQGTDTQYF; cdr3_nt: TGCAGTGCTAGGGGACCGCAGGGCACAGATACGCAGTATTTT
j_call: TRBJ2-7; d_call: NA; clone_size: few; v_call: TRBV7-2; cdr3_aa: CASSLVTGSGYEQYF; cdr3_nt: TGTGCCAGCAGCTTAGTCACGGGATCTGGCTACGAGCAGTACTTC
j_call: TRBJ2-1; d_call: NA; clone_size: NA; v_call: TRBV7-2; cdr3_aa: CASSSAAGINEQFF; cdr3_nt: TGTGCCAGCAGCTCTGCAGCGGGTATCAATGAGCAGTTCTTC
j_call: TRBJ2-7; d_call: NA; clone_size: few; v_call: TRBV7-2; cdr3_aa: CASSGMAQGLGEQYF; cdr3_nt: TGTGCCAGCAGCGGCATGGCGCAGGGGCTGGGCGAGCAGTACTTC
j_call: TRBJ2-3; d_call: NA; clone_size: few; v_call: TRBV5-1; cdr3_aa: CASSVEGAAYSNTQYF; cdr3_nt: TGCGCCAGCAGCGTGGAGGGGGCCGCATACTCGAATACGCAGTATTTT
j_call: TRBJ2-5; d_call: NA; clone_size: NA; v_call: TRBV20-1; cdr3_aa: CSASPLGRVQETQYF; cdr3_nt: TGCAGTGCTAGCCCCCTGGGCCGGGTACAAGAGACCCAGTACTTC
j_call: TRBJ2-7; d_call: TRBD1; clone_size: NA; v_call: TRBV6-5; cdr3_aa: CASSSGQGLNDYEQYF; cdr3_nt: TGTGCCAGCAGTTCGGGACAGGGTTTAAACGACTACGAGCAGTACTTC
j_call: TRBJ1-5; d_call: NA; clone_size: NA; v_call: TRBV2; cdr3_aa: CASSGSGNGNQPQHF; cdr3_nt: TGTGCCAGCAGTGGGTCAGGGAATGGCAATCAGCCCCAGCATTTT
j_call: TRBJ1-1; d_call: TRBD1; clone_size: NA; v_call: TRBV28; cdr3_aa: CASSSHHRGSPEAFF; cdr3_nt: TGTGCCAGCAGTTCACATCACAGGGGCTCCCCTGAAGCTTTCTTT
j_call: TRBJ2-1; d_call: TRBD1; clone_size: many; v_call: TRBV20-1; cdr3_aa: CSARVFGTGNNEQFF; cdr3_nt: TGCAGTGCTAGAGTATTCGGGACAGGGAACAATGAGCAGTTCTTC
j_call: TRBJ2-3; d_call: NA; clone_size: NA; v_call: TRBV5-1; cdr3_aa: CASSLADPTDTQYF; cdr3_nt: TGCGCCAGCAGCTTGGCTGACCCCACAGATACGCAGTATTTT
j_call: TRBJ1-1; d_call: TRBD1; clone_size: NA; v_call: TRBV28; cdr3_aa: CASSTTGVGGEAFF; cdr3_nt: TGTGCCAGCAGTACTACAGGGGTAGGGGGTGAAGCTTTCTTT
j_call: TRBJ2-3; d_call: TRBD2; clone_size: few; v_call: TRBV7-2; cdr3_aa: CASSYRAGGGTDTQYF; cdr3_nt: TGTGCCAGCAGCTATAGGGCGGGGGGGGGCACAGATACGCAGTATTTT
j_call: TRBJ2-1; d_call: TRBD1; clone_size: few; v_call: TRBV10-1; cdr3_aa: CASSESTGGQFF; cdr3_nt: TGCGCCAGCAGTGAGTCCACAGGGGGCCAGTTCTTC
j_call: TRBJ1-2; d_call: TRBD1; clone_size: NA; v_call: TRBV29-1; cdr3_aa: CSVERETGKGYTF; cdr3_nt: TGCAGCGTTGAAAGGGAGACAGGGAAAGGCTACACCTTC
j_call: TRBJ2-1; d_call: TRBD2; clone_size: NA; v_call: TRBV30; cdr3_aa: CAWSTSGRAGEQFF; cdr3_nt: TGTGCCTGGAGTACAAGCGGGAGGGCCGGCGAGCAGTTCTTC
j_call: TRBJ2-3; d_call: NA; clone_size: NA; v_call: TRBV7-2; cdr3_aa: CASSSPGGAADTQYF; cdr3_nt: TGTGCCAGCAGCTCCCCTGGGGGGGCCGCAGATACGCAGTATTTT
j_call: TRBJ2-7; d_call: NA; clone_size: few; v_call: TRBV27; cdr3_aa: CASSLYKDQYEQYF; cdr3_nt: TGTGCCAGCAGTTTATACAAAGATCAGTACGAGCAGTACTTC
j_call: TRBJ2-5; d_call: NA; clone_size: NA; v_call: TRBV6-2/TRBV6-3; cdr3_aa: CASSLTGTTQETQYF; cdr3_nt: TGTGCCAGCAGTTTAACCGGGACAACCCAAGAGACCCAGTACTTC
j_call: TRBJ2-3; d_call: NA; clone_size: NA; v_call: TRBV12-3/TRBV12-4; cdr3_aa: CASSPRDFGDTQYF; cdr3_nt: TGTGCCAGCAGTCCCAGGGATTTTGGAGATACGCAGTATTTT
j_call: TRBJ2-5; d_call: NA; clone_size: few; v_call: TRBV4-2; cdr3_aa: CASSPGGGWEETQYF; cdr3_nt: TGTGCCAGCAGCCCTGGAGGGGGGTGGGAAGAGACCCAGTACTTC
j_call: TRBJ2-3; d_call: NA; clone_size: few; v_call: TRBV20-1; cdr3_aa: CSARGWAATDTQYF; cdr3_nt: TGCAGTGCTAGGGGGTGGGCAGCCACAGATACGCAGTATTTT
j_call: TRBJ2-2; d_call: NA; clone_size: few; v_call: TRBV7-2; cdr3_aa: CASSLWAVATGELFF; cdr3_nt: TGTGCCAGCAGCTTATGGGCAGTAGCAACCGGGGAGCTGTTTTTT
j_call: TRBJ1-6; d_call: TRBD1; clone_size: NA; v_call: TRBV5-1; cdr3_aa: CASKSVEGQGSPLHF; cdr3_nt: TGCGCCAGCAAGTCTGTGGAGGGACAGGGTTCACCCCTCCACTTT
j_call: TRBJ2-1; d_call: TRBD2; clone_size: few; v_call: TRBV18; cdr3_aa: CASSPQREANEQFF; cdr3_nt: TGTGCCAGCTCACCGCAGCGGGAGGCTAATGAGCAGTTCTTC
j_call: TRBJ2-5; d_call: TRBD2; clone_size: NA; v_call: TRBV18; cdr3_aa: CASSPVASGLQETQYF; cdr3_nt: TGTGCCAGCTCACCAGTCGCTAGCGGGTTACAAGAGACCCAGTACTTC
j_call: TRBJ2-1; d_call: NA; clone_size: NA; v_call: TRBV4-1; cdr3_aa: CAGSQADTKAYNEQFF; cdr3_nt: TGCGCCGGCAGCCAAGCGGACACGAAAGCCTACAATGAGCAGTTCTTC
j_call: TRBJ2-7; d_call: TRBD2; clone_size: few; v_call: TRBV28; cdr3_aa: CASATSGRNEQYF; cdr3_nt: TGTGCCAGCGCGACTAGCGGGAGAAACGAGCAGTACTTC
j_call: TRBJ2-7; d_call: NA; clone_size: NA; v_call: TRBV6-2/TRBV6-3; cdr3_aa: CASVALQNKRYEQYF; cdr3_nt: TGTGCCAGCGTCGCTCTACAGAATAAGAGATACGAGCAGTACTTC
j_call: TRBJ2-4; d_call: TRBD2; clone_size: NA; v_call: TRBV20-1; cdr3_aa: CSARDGRAGASKNIQYF; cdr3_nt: TGCAGTGCTAGAGATGGGAGAGCGGGAGCATCCAAAAACATTCAGTACTTC
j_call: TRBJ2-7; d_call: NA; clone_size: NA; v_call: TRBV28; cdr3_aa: CASSRPGDRRQYF; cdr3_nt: TGTGCCAGCAGTCGACCAGGGGATAGAAGGCAGTACTTC
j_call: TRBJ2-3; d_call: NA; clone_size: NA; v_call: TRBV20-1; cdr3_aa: CNARESSTDTQYF; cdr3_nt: TGCAATGCTAGAGAGTCTAGCACAGATACGCAGTATTTT
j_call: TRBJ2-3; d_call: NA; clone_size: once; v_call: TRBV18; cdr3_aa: CASSPRAVGSPDTQYF; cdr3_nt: TGTGCCAGCTCACCTCGAGCCGTTGGTTCCCCAGATACGCAGTATTTT
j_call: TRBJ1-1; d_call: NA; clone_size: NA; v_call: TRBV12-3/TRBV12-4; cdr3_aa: CASTKGGNTEAFF; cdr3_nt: TGTGCCAGCACCAAGGGGGGGAACACTGAAGCTTTCTTT
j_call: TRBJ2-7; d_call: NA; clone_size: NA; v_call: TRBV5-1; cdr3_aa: CASSQDSLNYEQYF; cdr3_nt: TGCGCCAGCAGCCAGGACAGCCTTAATTACGAGCAGTACTTC